This T cell receptor beta chain was captured in a study of blood T cell repertoires in COVID-19. Study-wide background: Acute and convalescent COVID-19 samples came from the United States, Italy and Spain. T cells, B-cell-depleted T cells, or PBMCs provided the cDNA or gDNA that served as material.

This CDR3 is 14 amino acids long. The germline V gene encodes CDR1 SGHRS and CDR2 YFSETQ. Trimming removed 4 bases from V and 2 bases from J; junction bases left unmatched: 5. Original methodology: Scientists estimated how many nucleated cells there were by amplifying reference gene primers. Sequencing used immunoSEQ multiplex PCR; TCRdb keeps in-frame clones, though not all of them. That table gives V, J and clone size, and the DNA gave D and trimming. The table has just under 60,000 clones, about 80% seen once. V and J are TRBV5-1 and TRBJ1-2; 7 bases agree with TRBD1. The specimen was peripheral blood. This TCR derives from a man aged 80 or over with COVID-19, enrolled during active disease. Written as DNA, the CDR3 is TGCGCCAGCAGCCGCAGGGGGGAGAACTATGGCTACACCTTC. This translates into CASSRRGENYGYTF.